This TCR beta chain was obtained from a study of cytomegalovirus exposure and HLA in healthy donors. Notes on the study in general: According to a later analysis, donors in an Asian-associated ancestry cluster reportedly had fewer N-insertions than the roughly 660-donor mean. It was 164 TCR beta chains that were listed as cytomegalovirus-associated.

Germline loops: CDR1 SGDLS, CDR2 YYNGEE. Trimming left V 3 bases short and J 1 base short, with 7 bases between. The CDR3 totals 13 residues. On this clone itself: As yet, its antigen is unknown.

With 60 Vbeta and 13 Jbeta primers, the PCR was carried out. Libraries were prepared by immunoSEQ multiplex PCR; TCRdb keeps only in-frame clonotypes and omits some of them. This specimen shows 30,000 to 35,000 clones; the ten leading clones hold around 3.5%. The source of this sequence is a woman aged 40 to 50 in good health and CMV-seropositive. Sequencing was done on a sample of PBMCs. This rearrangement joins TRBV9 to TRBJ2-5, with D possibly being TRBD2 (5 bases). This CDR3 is CASSGGFQETQYF. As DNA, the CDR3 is TGTGCCAGCAGCGGCGGGTTCCAAGAGACCCAGTACTTC.